This paragraph covers one T cell receptor beta chain sequence. The antigen remains undetermined. Reverse transcribing all isolated RNA meant expressed TCRB transcripts were sequenced. Naive, central memory and regulatory T cell samples yielded a few million reads on average. Repertoires were generated with immunoSEQ multiplex PCR, while TCRdb's copy carries only in-frame clones and drops some. Among about 700,000 clones listed, around an eighth were seen once. The trim removed 4 bases at V and 9 bases at J, leaving 8 bases unmatched. The CDR3 totals 14 residues. CDR1 MGHRA and CDR2 YSYEKL come from the germline V gene. This specimen comes from a study of beta chain features in type 1 diabetes. Study overall: Similarity in age, gender and cell yields was seen between patients and healthy donors. Sorted cells examined across all samples numbered roughly 99,000,000.

Findings and limits, study-wide: All four CD4+ subsets from Type 1 diabetes patients carried moderately but significantly shorter TCRB CDR3s.

The TCR originated in a man aged 18 to 35 with type 1 diabetes. The chain links TRBV4-1 to TRBJ1-2; the match to TRBD1 covers 10 bases. The sample consisted of naive CD4+ T cells from blood. The CDR3 sequence is CASSPGQGERRYTF. The CDR3 bases are TGCGCCAGCAGCCCTGGACAGGGGGAAAGACGCTACACCTTC.